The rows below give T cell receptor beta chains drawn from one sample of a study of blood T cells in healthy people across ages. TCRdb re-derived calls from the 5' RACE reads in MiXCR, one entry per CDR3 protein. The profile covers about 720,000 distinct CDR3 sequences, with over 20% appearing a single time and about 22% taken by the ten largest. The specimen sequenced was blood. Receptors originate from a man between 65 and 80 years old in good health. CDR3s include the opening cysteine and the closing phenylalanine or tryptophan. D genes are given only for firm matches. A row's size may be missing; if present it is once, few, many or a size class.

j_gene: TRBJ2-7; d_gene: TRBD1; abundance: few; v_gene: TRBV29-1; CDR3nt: TGCAGCGTTTCCGGGACAGGGGGCTACGAGCAGTACTTC; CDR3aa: CSVSGTGGYEQYF
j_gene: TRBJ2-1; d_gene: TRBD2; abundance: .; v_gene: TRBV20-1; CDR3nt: TGCAGTGCTAGAAAGGCTAGCGGAGGTTACAATGAGCAGTTCTTC; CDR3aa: CSARKASGGYNEQFF
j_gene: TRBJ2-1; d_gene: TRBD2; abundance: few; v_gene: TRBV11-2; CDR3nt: TGTGCCAGCAGCTTTGATAGCGGGGGGTACAATGAGCAGTTCTTC; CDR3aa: CASSFDSGGYNEQFF
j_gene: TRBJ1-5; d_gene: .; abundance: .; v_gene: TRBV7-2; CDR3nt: TGTGCCAGCAGCTTACGACAGATGAATCAGCCCCAGCATTTT; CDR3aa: CASSLRQMNQPQHF
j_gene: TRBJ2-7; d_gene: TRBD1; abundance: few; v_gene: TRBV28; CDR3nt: TGTGCCAGCAGTTTATTATCTGGGGTGGACAGGACACGCTACGAGCAGTACTTC; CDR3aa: CASSLLSGVDRTRYEQYF
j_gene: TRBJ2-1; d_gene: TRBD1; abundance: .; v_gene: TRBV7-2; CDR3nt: TGTGCCAGCAGCCCAAGTGGGACAGGGGTGAACAATGAGCAGTTCTTC; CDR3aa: CASSPSGTGVNNEQFF
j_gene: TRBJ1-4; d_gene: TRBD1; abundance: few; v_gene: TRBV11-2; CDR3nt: TGTGCCAGCAGCCGGACAGGGTCGGCTAATGAAAAACTGTTTTTT; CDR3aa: CASSRTGSANEKLFF
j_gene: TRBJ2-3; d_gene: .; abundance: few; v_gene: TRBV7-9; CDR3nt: TGTGCCAGCAGCGGAGCTTTTCATACGCAGTATTTT; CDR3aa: CASSGAFHTQYF
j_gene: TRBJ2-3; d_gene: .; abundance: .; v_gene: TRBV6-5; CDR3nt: TGTGCCACCGTTCCCCATTCAGGCAGGGAGGAAGATACGCAGTATTTT; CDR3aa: CATVPHSGREEDTQYF
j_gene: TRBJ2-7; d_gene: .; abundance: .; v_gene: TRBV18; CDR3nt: TGTGCCAGCTCACCACAATCCCCCACCTACGAGCAGTACTTC; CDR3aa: CASSPQSPTYEQYF
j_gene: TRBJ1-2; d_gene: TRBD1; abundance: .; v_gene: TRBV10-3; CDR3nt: TGTGCCACGGCGGCAGGGGGCATGGACTATGGCTACACCTTC; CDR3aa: CATAAGGMDYGYTF
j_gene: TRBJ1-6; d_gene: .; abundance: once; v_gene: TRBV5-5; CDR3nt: TGTACCAGCAGCTTGGGGGCCAATAATTCACCCCTCCACTTT; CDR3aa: CTSSLGANNSPLHF
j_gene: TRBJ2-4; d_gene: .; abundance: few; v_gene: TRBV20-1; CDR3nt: TGCAGTGCTAGGACCGGGACACCCTTTGCCAAAAACATTCAGTACTTC; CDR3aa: CSARTGTPFAKNIQYF
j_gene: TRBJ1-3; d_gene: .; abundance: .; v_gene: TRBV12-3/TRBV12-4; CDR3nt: TGTGCCAGCAGTTTAGGCGGTCTCTCTGGAAACACCATATATTTT; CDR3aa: CASSLGGLSGNTIYF